The 27 T cell receptor beta chains below all came from one sample that was sequenced in a study of multiple sclerosis patients with progressive multifocal leukoencephalopathy. TCRdb's copy holds only in-frame clones and misses some; the assay was immunoSEQ multiplex PCR. The table has tens of thousands of clones, about 90% seen once. Noted time point: 5 to 6 months of natalizumab therapy. The material was PBMCs, obtained from a patient treated with natalizumab. These receptors came from a human donor with multiple sclerosis.

J is TRBJ1-2 and V is TRBV7-9, with a tentative D call TRBD1 (5 bases). Germline CDR1 SEHNR, CDR2 FQNEAQ (reference sequence). V lost 1 base to trimming and J lost 6 bases, with 24 bases between them. The CDR3 has 18 residues. The CDR3 nucleotides are TGTGCCAGCAGCTTAGTCGGCCAGGTCGAGGGGTACGGCAATGGCTACACCTTC. Translation: CASSLVGQVEGYGNGYTF.

The chain links TRBV6-1 to TRBJ1-6, with 9 bases fitting TRBD1. V lost 4 bases and J lost 5; bases outside the gene matches: 0. CDR1 is MNHNS and CDR2 is SASEGT in the germline V gene. The CDR3 is 14 amino acids. CDR3 sequence (DNA): TGTGCCAGCAGTGGACAGGGGGATAATTCACCCCTCCACTTT. Translation: CASSGQGDNSPLHF.

The V gene is TRBV19, the J gene TRBJ2-1; no firm D call. Germline V gene data show CDR1 as LNHDA and CDR2 as SQIVND (reference sequence). The ends were cut back, 3 bases at V and 0 bases at J, with 3 bases in the middle. CDR3 length: 13 residues. The DNA for the CDR3 is TGTGCCAGTAGTATCATCTCCTACAATGAGCAGTTCTTC. Translated: CASSIISYNEQFF. The full variable domain, rest sourced from reference TRBV19 and TRBJ2-1, is DGGITQSPKYLFRKEGQNVTLSCEQNLNHDAMYWYRQDPGQGLRLIYYSQIVNDFQKGDIAEGYSVSREKKESFPLTVTSAQKNPTAFYLCASSIISYNEQFFGPGTRLTVL.

The genes are TRBV9 and TRBJ1-1, with D unresolved. The CDR3 sequence is 13 residues long. Germline V lookup: CDR1 SGDLS, CDR2 YYNGEE. Trimming removed 0 bases at V and 2 bases at J, with 5 bases between. The CDR3 coding sequence is TGTGCCAGCAGCGTAGACAGAAACACTGAAGCTTTCTTT. Its translation is CASSVDRNTEAFF.

The chain is built from TRBV2 and TRBJ1-2; D is uncertain. Germline-derived CDR1 and CDR2 are SNHLY and FYNNEI. The CDR3 is made up of 12 amino acids. Trimming cost V 3 bases and J 8 bases, with 10 bases left between them. CDR3 amino acids: CASSDRGNGYTF. CDR3 bases: TGTGCCAGCAGTGATCGGGGTAACGGCTACACCTTC.

In DNA form, the CDR3 reads TGTGCCAGTAGTATGAGGGGGTATGGCTACACCTTC. The encoded protein is CASSMRGYGYTF. The V and J genes are TRBV19 and TRBJ1-2; D is possibly TRBD1 (6 bases). CDR1 and CDR2 from the germline V gene are LNHDA and SQIVND (reference sequence). The V end was cut by 3 bases, the J end by 5 bases, with 7 bases between. The CDR3 sequence is 12 residues long.

The gene calls are TRBV4-3 and TRBJ2-7; 12 nucleotides line up with TRBD2. The length of the CDR3 is 18 residues. The V gene end was trimmed by 4 bases and the J gene end by 5 bases; junction bases not matched to a gene: 15. Germline CDR1 is LGHNA and CDR2 is YSLEER. CDR3 amino acids: CASSLALAGGERAHEQYF. In DNA, the CDR3 is TGCGCCAGCAGCCTTGCTCTAGCGGGAGGGGAGAGAGCCCACGAGCAGTACTTC.

In this sample, this clone turned up once. This chain connects TRBV5-1 to TRBJ1-6, with 7 bases aligning to TRBD1. CDR3 length: 15 amino acids. V trimming: 4 bases; J trimming: 10 bases; junction bases outside the gene matches: 11. Germline CDR1 reads SGHRS; CDR2 reads YFSETQ. This CDR3 is CASSLLTGRESPLHF. The DNA for the CDR3 is TGCGCCAGCAGCCTTTTGACAGGGAGGGAGTCACCCCTCCACTTT.

The chain employs TRBV30 and TRBJ1-5; D remains unclear. CDR1 and CDR2 from the germline V gene are GTSNPN and SVGIG (reference sequence). V dropped 1 base and J dropped 4 bases, with 5 bases sitting between them. There are 12 residues in the CDR3. CDR3 protein: CAWSDRNQPQHF. CDR3 DNA sequence: TGTGCCTGGAGTGACAGAAATCAGCCCCAGCATTTT.

The chain employs TRBV5-4 and TRBJ2-2; D ambiguous. Germline values: CDR1 SGHNT, CDR2 YYREEE (reference sequence). The length of the CDR3 is 12 residues. Trimming stripped 0 bases from V and 7 bases from J, with 4 bases between. CDR3 region: CASSLASGELFF. CDR3 in DNA: TGTGCCAGCAGCTTGGCAAGCGGGGAGCTGTTTTTT.

V usage is TRBV19 and J usage is TRBJ1-1, with D hard to call. From germline, CDR1 is LNHDA and CDR2 SQIVND (reference sequence). V was shortened by 6 bases and J by 5 bases, with 10 bases between the two germline ends. This CDR3 spans 12 amino acids. This CDR3 reads CASRLGGTEAFF. In DNA, the CDR3 is TGTGCCAGTAGATTGGGCGGGACTGAAGCTTTCTTT.

The V gene is TRBV25-1, the J gene TRBJ1-1; D perhaps matches TRBD1 (5 bases). Between the trimmed V and J ends, which lost 9 bases and 0 bases, there was a span of 11 bases. The germline gives CDR1 MGHDK, CDR2 SYGVNS. CDR3 size: 13 residues. The CDR3 DNA follows: TGTGCCAGTTCCCGGGGGATGAACACTGAAGCTTTCTTT. Residues: CASSRGMNTEAFF.

In regard to this clone: One end of the junction is discordant with germline, which a read error may explain. The gene calls are TRBV18 and TRBJ1-5; 7 positions agree with TRBD1. This CDR3 is 14 amino acids long. Germline V gives CDR1 KGHSH, CDR2 LQKENI. This CDR3 is CANSPGQSNQPQHF. The CDR3 region has the DNA TGTGCCAACTCACCGGGACAGAGCAATCAGCCCCAGCATTTT. Drawing the rest from reference TRBV18 and TRBJ1-5, the complete variable domain is NAGVMQNPRHLVRRRGQEARLRCSPMKGHSHVYWYRQLPEEGLKFMVYLQKENIIDESGMPKERFSAEFPKEGPSILRIQQVVRGDSAAYFCANSPGQSNQPQHFGDGTRLSIL.

The V and J genes are TRBV23-1 and TRBJ1-5; D is undetermined. TRBV23-1 is designated an ORF whose function remains uncertain. The length of the CDR3 is 17 residues. The V gene lost 0 bases and the J gene lost 2 bases, with 14 bases spanning the gap. The CDR3 DNA is TGCGCCAGCAGTCAATCAACTTGGAGGGCTGGCAATCAGCCCCAGCATTTT. Translation: CASSQSTWRAGNQPQHF.

This sequence joins TRBV28 and TRBJ1-1; D gene uncertain. Per the germline V gene, CDR1 is MDHEN and CDR2 is SYDVKM. This CDR3 spans 14 amino acids. The V end was cut by 5 bases, the J end by 1 base, with 11 bases between. The CDR3 coding sequence is TGTGCCAGCAGTCGGGAAAAAAGGAACACTGAAGCTTTCTTT. This codes for CASSREKRNTEAFF.

The chain couples TRBV7-9 to TRBJ2-4; the match to TRBD2 covers 9 bases. In germline, CDR1 is SEHNR, CDR2 FQNEAQ (reference sequence). After removal of 1 base from V and 0 bases from J, the junction contained 10 bases not matched to a gene. The CDR3 is made up of 19 amino acids. CDR3 loop: CASSLVGSGSAQAKNIQYF. The CDR3 nucleotides read TGTGCCAGCAGCTTAGTGGGTAGCGGGAGCGCCCAAGCCAAAAACATTCAGTACTTC.

The chain joins TRBV6-1 to TRBJ2-1; 11 bases are shared with TRBD2. V shed 6 bases, J shed 10 bases, and the junction held 8 bases outside the gene matches. Germline CDR1 is MNHNS and CDR2 is SASEGT. The CDR3 covers 14 residues. The CDR3 nucleotides read TGTGCCAGCAGGACGGGACTAGCGGACCCGGAGCAGTTCTTC. It encodes CASRTGLADPEQFF.

This clone occurred once. This chain uses TRBV4-3 with TRBJ1-1; D remains ambiguous. Germline assignment: CDR1 LGHNA and CDR2 YSLEER. The CDR3 length is 14 residues. Trimming took off 1 base at V and 1 base at J, with 7 bases between the two ends. CDR3 amino acids: CASSQGVPNTEAFF. The CDR3 DNA is TGCGCCAGCAGCCAAGGGGTTCCGAACACTGAAGCTTTCTTT.

The chain is built from TRBV10-3 and TRBJ2-3; the D gene is possibly TRBD1 (5 bases). Germline V gives CDR1 ENHRY, CDR2 SYGVKD. This CDR3 is built from 16 residues. Trimming took 6 bases from V and 2 from J, leaving 18 bases between them. The CDR3 region has the DNA TGTGCCATCAGAGATAACAGGTTTGGGGACACAGATACGCAGTATTTT. Amino acid sequence: CAIRDNRFGDTDTQYF.

The chain links TRBV27 to TRBJ2-2; TRBD1 matches at 10 bases. The V gene's germline CDR1 is MNHEY and CDR2 SMNVEV (reference sequence). The CDR3 length is 17 residues. The V gene end was trimmed by 6 bases and the J gene end by 7 bases; junction bases not matched to a gene: 14. CDR3 region: CASSYLIGTGEFGELFF. CDR3 nucleotides: TGTGCCAGCAGCTACCTAATTGGGACAGGGGAATTCGGGGAGCTGTTTTTT.

Concerning this clone: One junction end disagrees with the germline gene, perhaps due to a read error. The V gene is TRBV7-2, the J gene TRBJ2-7; TRBD2 might be the D (7 bases). This CDR3 is 14 amino acids long. The germline V gene has CDR1 SGHTA and CDR2 FQGNSA. The CDR3: CASSFSAGAAVLVF. CDR3 DNA sequence: TGTGCCAGCAGCTTTTCCGCGGGGGCCGCCGTTTTGGTCTTC. Full variable domain (outside the CDR3, taken from reference TRBV7-2 and TRBJ2-7): GAGVSQSPSNKVTEKGKDVELRCDPISGHTALYWYRQSLGQGLEFLIYFQGNSAPDKSGLPSDRFSAERTGGSVSTLTIQRTQQEDSAVYLCASSFSAGAAVLVFGPGTRLTVT.

This rearrangement joins TRBV30 to TRBJ2-5; 7 bases line up with TRBD1. The germline V gene encodes CDR1 GTSNPN and CDR2 SVGIG (reference sequence). This CDR3 is built from 13 residues. The J segment lost 4 bases and the V segment lost 2 bases, leaving 4 bases of the junction unmatched. CDR3 loop: CAWSRQGRETQYF. The DNA for the CDR3 is TGTGCCTGGAGTAGACAGGGTCGAGAGACCCAGTACTTC.

This clone was observed a single time. This sequence joins TRBV27 and TRBJ2-4; D may correspond to TRBD1 or TRBD2 (7 bases each). Germline assignment: CDR1 MNHEY and CDR2 SMNVEV (reference sequence). The length of the CDR3 is 18 residues. Trimming pared 3 bases from V and 8 bases from J, leaving 26 bases between. CDR3 DNA: TGTGCCAGCAGTTTTTCTGTAAGGGGGCGGGCGGGGAGGGACATTCAGTACTTC. Protein: CASSFSVRGRAGRDIQYF.

This clone was observed once. V is TRBV9 and J is TRBJ1-1; weak D call: TRBD1 (6 bases). The CDR3 sequence is 14 residues long. The V and J ends lost 0 bases and 11 bases respectively, with 17 bases between them. Germline CDR1 and CDR2: SGDLS and YYNGEE. The CDR3 coding sequence is TGTGCCAGCAGCGTAGGAGGGTGGGACAAGGCGGCTTTCTTT. It encodes CASSVGGWDKAAFF.

The rearrangement uses TRBV7-9 and TRBJ1-1, with D tentatively TRBD1 (6 bases). V gave up 2 bases and J gave up 1 base, with 11 bases separating them. The germline V gene encodes CDR1 SEHNR and CDR2 FQNEAQ (reference sequence). This CDR3 comprises 15 residues. The CDR3, as DNA: TGTGCCAGCAGCTTAATACAGGGTCGGAACACTGAAGCTTTCTTT. This translates into CASSLIQGRNTEAFF.

V and J are TRBV7-2 and TRBJ2-3; D perhaps matches TRBD1 (6 bases). Trimming shortened V by 4 bases and J by 9 bases, and 11 bases separated the two germline ends. The length of the CDR3 is 12 residues. The germline V gene encodes CDR1 SGHTA and CDR2 FQGNSA. Written as DNA, the CDR3 is TGTGCCAGCAGCTCCAGGGGCCAAACGCAGTATTTT. Translating it yields CASSSRGQTQYF. The entire variable domain, with the rest obtained from reference TRBV7-2 and TRBJ2-3, is as follows: GAGVSQSPSNKVTEKGKDVELRCDPISGHTALYWYRQSLGQGLEFLIYFQGNSAPDKSGLPSDRFSAERTGGSVSTLTIQRTQQEDSAVYLCASSSRGQTQYFGPGTRLTVL.

The chain has TRBV28 and TRBJ2-2; the D gene is possibly TRBD2 (6 bases). Germline V gives CDR1 MDHEN, CDR2 SYDVKM. There are 15 residues in the CDR3. With 6 bases removed from V and 2 bases from J, the gap between germline ends came to 13 bases. The CDR3 region has the DNA TGTGCCAGCAGGTCTCAGGGACTCAACACCGGGGAGCTGTTTTTT. Translating it yields CASRSQGLNTGELFF.